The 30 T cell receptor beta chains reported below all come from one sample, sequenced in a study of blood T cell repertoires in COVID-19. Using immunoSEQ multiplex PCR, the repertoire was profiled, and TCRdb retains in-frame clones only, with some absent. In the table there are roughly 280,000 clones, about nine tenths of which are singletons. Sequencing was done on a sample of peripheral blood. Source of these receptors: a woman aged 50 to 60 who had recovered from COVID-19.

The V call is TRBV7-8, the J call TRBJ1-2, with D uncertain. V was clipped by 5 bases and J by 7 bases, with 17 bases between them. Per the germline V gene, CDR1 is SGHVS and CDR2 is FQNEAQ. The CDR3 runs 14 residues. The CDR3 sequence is CASSRGKLTPGYTF. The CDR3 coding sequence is TGTGCCAGCAGCCGAGGAAAATTAACTCCTGGCTACACCTTC. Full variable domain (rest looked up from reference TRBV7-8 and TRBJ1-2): GAGVSQSPRYKVAKRGQDVALRCDPISGHVSLFWYQQALGQGPEFLTYFQNEAQLDKSGLPSDRFFAERPEGSVSTLKIQRTQQEDSAVYLCASSRGKLTPGYTFGSGTRLTVV.

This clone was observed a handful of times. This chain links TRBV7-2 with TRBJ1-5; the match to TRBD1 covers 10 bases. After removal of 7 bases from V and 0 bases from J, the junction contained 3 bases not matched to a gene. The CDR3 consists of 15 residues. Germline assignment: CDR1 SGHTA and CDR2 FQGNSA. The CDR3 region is CASTRTGGSNQPQHF. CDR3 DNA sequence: TGTGCCAGCACCCGGACAGGGGGTAGCAATCAGCCCCAGCATTTT.

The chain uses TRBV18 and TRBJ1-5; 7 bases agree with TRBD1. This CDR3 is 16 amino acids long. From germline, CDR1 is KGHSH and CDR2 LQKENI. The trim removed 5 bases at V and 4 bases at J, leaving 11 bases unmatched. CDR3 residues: CASSTGQFKLNQPQHF. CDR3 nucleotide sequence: TGTGCCAGCTCAACGGGACAGTTCAAACTTAATCAGCCCCAGCATTTT.

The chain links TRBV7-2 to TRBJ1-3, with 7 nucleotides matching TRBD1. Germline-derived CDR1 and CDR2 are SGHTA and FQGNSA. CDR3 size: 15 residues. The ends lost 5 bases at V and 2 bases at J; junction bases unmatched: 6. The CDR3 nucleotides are TGTGCCAGCAGCCCTCAGGGGGGTACTGGAAACACCATATATTTT. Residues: CASSPQGGTGNTIYF.

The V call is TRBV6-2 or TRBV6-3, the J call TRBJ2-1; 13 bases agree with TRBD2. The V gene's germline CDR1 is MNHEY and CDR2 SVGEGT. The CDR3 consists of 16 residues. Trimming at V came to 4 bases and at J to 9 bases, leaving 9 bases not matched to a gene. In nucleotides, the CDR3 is TGTGCCAGCAGTTCGATCACTAGCGGGGGGGCCGTTGAGCAGTTCTTC. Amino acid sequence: CASSSITSGGAVEQFF.

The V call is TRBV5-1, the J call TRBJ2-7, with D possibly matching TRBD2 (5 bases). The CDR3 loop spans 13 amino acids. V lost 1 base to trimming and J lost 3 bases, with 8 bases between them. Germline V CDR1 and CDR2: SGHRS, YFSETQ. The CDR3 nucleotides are TGCGCCAGCAGCTTGATTACTAGCTACGAGCAGTACTTC. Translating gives CASSLITSYEQYF.

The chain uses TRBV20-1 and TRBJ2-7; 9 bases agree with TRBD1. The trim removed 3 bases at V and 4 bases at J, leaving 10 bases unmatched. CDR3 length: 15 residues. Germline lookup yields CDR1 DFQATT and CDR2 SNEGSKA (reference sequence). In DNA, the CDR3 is TGCAGTGCTAGTACCGGGACAGGGATACGATACGAGCAGTACTTC. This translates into CSASTGTGIRYEQYF.

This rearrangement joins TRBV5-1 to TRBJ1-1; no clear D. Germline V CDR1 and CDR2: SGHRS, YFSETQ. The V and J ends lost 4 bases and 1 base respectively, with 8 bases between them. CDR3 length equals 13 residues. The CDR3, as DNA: TGCGCCAGCAGCCGAGTTAAGAACACTGAAGCTTTCTTT. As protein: CASSRVKNTEAFF.

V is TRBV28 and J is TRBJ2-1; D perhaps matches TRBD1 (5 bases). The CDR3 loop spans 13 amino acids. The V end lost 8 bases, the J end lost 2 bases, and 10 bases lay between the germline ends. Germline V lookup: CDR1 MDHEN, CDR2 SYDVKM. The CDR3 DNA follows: TGTGCCAGCGTTGGGGCAGCCTACAATGAGCAGTTCTTC. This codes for CASVGAAYNEQFF.

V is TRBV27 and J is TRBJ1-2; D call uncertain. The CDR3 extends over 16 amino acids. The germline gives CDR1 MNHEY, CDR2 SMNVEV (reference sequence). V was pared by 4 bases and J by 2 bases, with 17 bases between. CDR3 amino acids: CASSSAPGISNYGYTF. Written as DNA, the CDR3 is TGTGCCAGCAGTTCTGCCCCCGGGATATCAAACTATGGCTACACCTTC.

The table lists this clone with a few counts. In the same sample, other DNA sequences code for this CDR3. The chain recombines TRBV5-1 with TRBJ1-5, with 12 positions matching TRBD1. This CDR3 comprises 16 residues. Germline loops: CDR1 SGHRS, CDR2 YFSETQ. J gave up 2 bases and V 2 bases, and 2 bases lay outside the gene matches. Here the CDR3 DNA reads TGCGCCAGCAGCTTTGGGACAGGGGGCCGCAATCAGCCCCAGCATTTT. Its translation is CASSFGTGGRNQPQHF.

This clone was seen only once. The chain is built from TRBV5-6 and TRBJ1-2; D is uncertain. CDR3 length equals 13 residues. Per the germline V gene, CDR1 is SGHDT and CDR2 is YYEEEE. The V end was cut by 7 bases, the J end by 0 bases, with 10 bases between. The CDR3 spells CASGRGTNYGYTF. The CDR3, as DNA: TGTGCCAGCGGGCGAGGGACTAACTATGGCTACACCTTC.

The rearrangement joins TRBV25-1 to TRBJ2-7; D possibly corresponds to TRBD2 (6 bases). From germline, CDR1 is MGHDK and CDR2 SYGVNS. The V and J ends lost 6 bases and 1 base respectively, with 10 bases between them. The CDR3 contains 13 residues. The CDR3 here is CASRAGPSYEQYF. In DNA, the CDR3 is TGTGCCAGCAGAGCGGGCCCATCCTACGAGCAGTACTTC.

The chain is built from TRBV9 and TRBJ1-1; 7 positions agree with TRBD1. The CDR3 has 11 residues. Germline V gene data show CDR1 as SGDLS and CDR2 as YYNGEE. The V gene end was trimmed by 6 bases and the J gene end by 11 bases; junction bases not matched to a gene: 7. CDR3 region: CASKDRDEAFF. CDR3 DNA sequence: TGTGCCAGCAAAGACAGGGACGAGGCTTTCTTT.

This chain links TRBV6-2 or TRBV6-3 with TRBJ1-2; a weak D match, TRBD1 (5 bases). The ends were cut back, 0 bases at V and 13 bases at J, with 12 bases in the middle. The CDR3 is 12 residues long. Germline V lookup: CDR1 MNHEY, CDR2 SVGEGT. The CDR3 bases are TGTGCCAGCAGTTACTCGGCGGGGCGCGGCACCTTC. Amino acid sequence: CASSYSAGRGTF.

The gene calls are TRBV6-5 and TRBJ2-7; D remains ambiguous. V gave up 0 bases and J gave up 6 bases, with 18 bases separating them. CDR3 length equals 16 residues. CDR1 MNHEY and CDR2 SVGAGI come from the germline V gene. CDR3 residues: CASSYSPGFRLPEQYF. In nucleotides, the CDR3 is TGTGCCAGCAGTTACTCACCAGGTTTTCGCCTTCCCGAGCAGTACTTC.

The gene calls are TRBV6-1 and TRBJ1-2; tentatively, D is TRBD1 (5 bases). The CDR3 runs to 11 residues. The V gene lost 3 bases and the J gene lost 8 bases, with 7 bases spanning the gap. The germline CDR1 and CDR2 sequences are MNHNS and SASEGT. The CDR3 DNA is TGTGCCAGCAGTGACAGGGTCGGCTACACCTTC. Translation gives CASSDRVGYTF.

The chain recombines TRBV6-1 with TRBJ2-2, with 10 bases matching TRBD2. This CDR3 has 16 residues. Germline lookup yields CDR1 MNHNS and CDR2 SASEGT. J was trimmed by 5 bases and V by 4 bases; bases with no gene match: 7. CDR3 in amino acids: CASSAPSGRGTGELFF. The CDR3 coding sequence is TGTGCCAGCAGTGCCCCTAGCGGGAGAGGAACCGGGGAGCTGTTTTTT.

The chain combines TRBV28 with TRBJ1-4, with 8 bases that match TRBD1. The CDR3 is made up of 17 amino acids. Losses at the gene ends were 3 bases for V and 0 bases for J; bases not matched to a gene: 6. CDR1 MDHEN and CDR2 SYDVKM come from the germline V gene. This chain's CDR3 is CASSLYRGTATNEKLFF. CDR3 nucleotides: TGTGCCAGCAGTTTGTACAGGGGGACTGCAACTAATGAAAAACTGTTTTTT. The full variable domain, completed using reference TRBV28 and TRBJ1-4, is DVKVTQSSRYLVKRTGEKVFLECVQDMDHENMFWYRQDPGLGLRLIYFSYDVKMKEKGDIPEGYSVSREKKERFSLILESASTNQTSMYLCASSLYRGTATNEKLFFGSGTQLSVL.

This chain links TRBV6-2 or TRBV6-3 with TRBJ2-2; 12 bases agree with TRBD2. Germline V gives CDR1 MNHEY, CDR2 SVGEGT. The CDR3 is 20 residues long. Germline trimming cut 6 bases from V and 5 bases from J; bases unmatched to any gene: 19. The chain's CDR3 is CASSLHPYKTSGSKTGELFF. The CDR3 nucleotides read TGTGCCAGCAGCCTCCATCCATACAAGACTAGCGGGAGTAAAACCGGGGAGCTGTTTTTT.

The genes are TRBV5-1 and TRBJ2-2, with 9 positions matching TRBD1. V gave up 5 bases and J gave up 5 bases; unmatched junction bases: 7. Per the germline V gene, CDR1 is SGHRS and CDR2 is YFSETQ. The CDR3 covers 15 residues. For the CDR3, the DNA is TGCGCCAGCAGAAAGACAGGGGGTGGAACCGGGGAGCTGTTTTTT. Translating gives CASRKTGGGTGELFF.

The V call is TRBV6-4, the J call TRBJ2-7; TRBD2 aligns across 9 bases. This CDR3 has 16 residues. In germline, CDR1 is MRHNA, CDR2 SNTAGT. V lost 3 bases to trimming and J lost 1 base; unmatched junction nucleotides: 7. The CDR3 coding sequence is TGTGCCAGCAGTGAAAGCGAGCGGGAGGCTTCCTACGAGCAGTACTTC. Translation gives CASSESEREASYEQYF.

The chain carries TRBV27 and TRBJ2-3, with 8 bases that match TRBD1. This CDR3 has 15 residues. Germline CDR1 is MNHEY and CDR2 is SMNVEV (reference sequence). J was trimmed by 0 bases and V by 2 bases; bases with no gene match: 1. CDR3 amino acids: CASSLQGASTDTQYF. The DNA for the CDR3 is TGTGCCAGCAGTTTACAGGGGGCTAGCACAGATACGCAGTATTTT.

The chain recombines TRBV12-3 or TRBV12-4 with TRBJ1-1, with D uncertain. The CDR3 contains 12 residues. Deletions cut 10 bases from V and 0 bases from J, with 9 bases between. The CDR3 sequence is CATQFMNTEAFF. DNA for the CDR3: TGTGCCACCCAATTCATGAACACTGAAGCTTTCTTT.

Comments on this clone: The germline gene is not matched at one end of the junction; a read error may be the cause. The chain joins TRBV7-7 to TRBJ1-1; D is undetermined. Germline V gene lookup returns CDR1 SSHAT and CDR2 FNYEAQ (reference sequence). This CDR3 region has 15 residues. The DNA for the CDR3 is TGTGCTAGCAGCCCGGTCACTGGTGCGCGGACTGAAGCTTTCTTT. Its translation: CASSPVTGARTEAFF.

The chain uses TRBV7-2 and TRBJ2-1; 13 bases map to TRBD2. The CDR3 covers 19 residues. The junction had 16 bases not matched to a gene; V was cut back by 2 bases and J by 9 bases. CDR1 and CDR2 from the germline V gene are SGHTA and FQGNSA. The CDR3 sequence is CASSLRSAGLAGPASEQFF. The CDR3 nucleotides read TGTGCCAGCAGCTTAAGGAGTGCGGGACTAGCGGGGCCCGCCAGTGAGCAGTTCTTC.

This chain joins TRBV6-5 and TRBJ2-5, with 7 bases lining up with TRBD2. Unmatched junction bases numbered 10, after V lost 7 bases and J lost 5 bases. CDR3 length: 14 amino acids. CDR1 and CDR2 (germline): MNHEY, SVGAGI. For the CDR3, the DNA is TGTGCCAGCAACCCCCAGATCGGGAGGGAGACCCAGTACTTC. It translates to CASNPQIGRETQYF.

The CDR3 spells CASSGAGAGEQYF. The CDR3 DNA reads TGTGCCAGCAGTGGAGCGGGAGCCGGCGAGCAGTACTTC. J is TRBJ2-7 and V is TRBV3-1 (or the pseudogene TRBV3-2), with 8 positions matching TRBD2. CDR3 length equals 13 residues. With V trimmed by 6 bases and J by 6 bases, 7 bases remained unmatched. CDR1 is LGHDT and CDR2 is YNNKEL in the germline V gene (reference sequence).

DNA of the CDR3: TGCGCCAGCAGCCAAGATCTAGGGCAGGGCCTCTATGGCTACACCTTC. Its protein is CASSQDLGQGLYGYTF. The V gene is TRBV4-3, the J gene TRBJ1-2; TRBD1 might be the D (5 bases). Germline V gene sequence: CDR1 LGHNA, CDR2 YSLEER. This CDR3 is built from 16 residues. V lost 0 bases and J 4 bases, leaving 15 bases between the germline ends.

This CDR3 reads CASSYSFRDRVISPLHF. For the CDR3, the DNA is TGTGCCAGCAGTTACTCGTTCCGAGACAGAGTCATCTCACCCCTCCACTTT. The chain uses TRBV6-2 or TRBV6-3 and TRBJ1-6, with TRBD1 as a possible D gene (5 bases). Germline V gene sequence: CDR1 MNHEY, CDR2 SVGEGT. The V end lost 0 bases, the J end lost 10 bases, and 19 bases lay between the germline ends. This CDR3 has 17 residues.